These T cell receptor beta chains were read from a single sample in a study of T-cell memory formation after mild COVID-19. TCRdb analysed the 5' RACE reads with MiXCR anew, one entry per CDR3 protein. The data contain approximately 490,000 distinct CDR3 sequences, just over 20% of them singletons. Sequencing was performed on PBMCs or a T cell subset sorted from them (not recorded which). The receptors were sampled from an adult woman who had mild COVID-19 (a few samples of this study predate the infection). Cell type and time point are not known. CDR3s include the opening cysteine and the closing phenylalanine or tryptophan. A D gene is named only where the DNA matches it firmly. Size is omitted from some rows. Given values are once, few, many or a class for expanded clones.

D	J	V	size	DNA	CDR3
TRBD2	TRBJ2-1	TRBV28	NA	TGTGCCAGCAGTTTTCGAGCGGGAGGGCCGGGTTCCTACAATGAGCAGTTCTTC	CASSFRAGGPGSYNEQFF
NA	TRBJ1-1	TRBV24-1	few	TGTGCCACCAGCAGGTTTGGCACTGAAGCTTTCTTT	CATSRFGTEAFF
NA	TRBJ2-1	TRBV7-8	few	TGTGCCAGCAGCTTAGCGCCCGGCGGGCTTACCTACAATGAGCAGTTCTTC	CASSLAPGGLTYNEQFF
NA	TRBJ1-5	TRBV12-3/TRBV12-4	few	TGTGCCAGCAGTTTAGTTCAGTATCAGCCCCAGCATTTT	CASSLVQYQPQHF
NA	TRBJ2-7	TRBV23-1	many	TGCGCCAGCAGTCACTTATCCCCGGGACACCCTCTCTACGAGCAGTACTTC	CASSHLSPGHPLYEQYF
NA	TRBJ2-5	TRBV12-3/TRBV12-4	NA	TGTGCCAGCAGTTCCGGGGGCGCTGGCGGGGAGACCCAGTACTTC	CASSSGGAGGETQYF
TRBD2	TRBJ2-5	TRBV9	many	TGTGCCAGCAGCGTATTGGGGGGGAGCTTGGAGACCCAGTACTTC	CASSVLGGSLETQYF
NA	TRBJ1-5	TRBV6-1	NA	TGTGCCAGCAGTGTAACACCAGGGGACAATCAGCCCCAGCATTTT	CASSVTPGDNQPQHF
TRBD1	TRBJ1-2	TRBV24-1	NA	TGTGCCACCAGTGACTCCGGGACAGGTTACTTCGACTATGGCTACACCTTC	CATSDSGTGYFDYGYTF
TRBD2	TRBJ2-2	TRBV9	NA	TGTGCCAGCAGCGTAGATCCGGGAGGGCCTCGGACCGGGGAGCTGTTTTTT	CASSVDPGGPRTGELFF
NA	TRBJ2-7	TRBV4-1	many	TGCGCCAGCAGCCAAGTGGGGGGCTCCCACGAGCAGTACTTC	CASSQVGGSHEQYF
NA	TRBJ2-1	TRBV4-1	few	TGCGCCAGCAGCCAAGAACAGAGCTCCTACAATGAGCAGTTCTTC	CASSQEQSSYNEQFF
TRBD2	TRBJ2-5	TRBV7-9	NA	TGTGCCAGCCGACTAGCGGATCAAGAGACCCAGTACTTC	CASRLADQETQYF
NA	TRBJ1-1	TRBV12-3/TRBV12-4	few	TGTGCCAGCAGTTTCCGGAGGAACACTGAAGCTTTCTTT	CASSFRRNTEAFF
TRBD1	TRBJ2-3	TRBV6-4	once	TGTGCCAGCAGTGCCGGGACAGGTCGGGCAGATACGCAGTATTTT	CASSAGTGRADTQYF
NA	TRBJ2-7	TRBV20-1	NA	TGCAGTGCGGTGGGGCCGGCAATTGGGTACGAGCAGTACTTC	CSAVGPAIGYEQYF
TRBD1	TRBJ2-5	TRBV5-1	many	TGCGCCAGCAGCCTTGGGACAGAGAAGAGGACCCAGTACTTC	CASSLGTEKRTQYF
NA	TRBJ2-1	TRBV6-5	NA	TGTGCCAGCAGTTACGCGGGACTCGGCCCCAGGGAGCAGTTCTTC	CASSYAGLGPREQFF
TRBD2	TRBJ2-7	TRBV27	NA	TGTGCCAGCAGCGGACTAGCGGGAGGCCTCCACGAGCAGTACTTC	CASSGLAGGLHEQYF
NA	TRBJ2-2	TRBV6-5	NA	TGTGCCAGCAGTAAACAGAACACCGGGGAGCTGTTTTTT	CASSKQNTGELFF
NA	TRBJ2-3	TRBV10-3	NA	TGTGCCATCAGTGGCTCATCCACAGATACGCAGTATTTT	CAISGSSTDTQYF
NA	TRBJ2-1	TRBV19	few	TGTGCCAGTAGATCCGGGGGGTCAGGGGTCAATGAGCAGTTCTTC	CASRSGGSGVNEQFF
TRBD2	TRBJ2-3	TRBV7-2	NA	TGTGCCAGCAGCCCAGATGGACTAGCGGGGTACACAGATACGCAGTATTTT	CASSPDGLAGYTDTQYF
NA	TRBJ2-2	TRBV3-2	NA	TGTGCCAGCAGCCAAGAGGTTTTCACCGGGGAGCTGTTTTTT	CASSQEVFTGELFF
TRBD1	TRBJ2-3	TRBV5-1	few	TGCGCCACCACCAGGGACAGAGTAACAGATACGCAGTATTTT	CATTRDRVTDTQYF
NA	TRBJ1-4	TRBV5-5	NA	TGTGCCAGCAGTCCTACAGGGAGTAGTGAAAAACTGTTTTTT	CASSPTGSSEKLFF
NA	TRBJ2-3	TRBV20-1	few	TGCAGTGCTAGAGATCATAGGGTCTTAAAAATCACAGATACGCAGTATTTT	CSARDHRVLKITDTQYF
NA	TRBJ2-7	TRBV24-1	NA	TGTGCCACCAGTGATTTGGCCAGGGGCGACGAGCAGTACTTC	CATSDLARGDEQYF
NA	TRBJ1-1	TRBV4-1	NA	TGCGCCAGCAGCCAAGCCGGGCAGGCGGTAATGAACACTGAAGCTTTCTTT	CASSQAGQAVMNTEAFF
NA	TRBJ2-3	TRBV4-2	few	TGTGCCAGCAGCACGCAACACCTCCGGGACGCCGGCACAGATACGCAGTATTTT	CASSTQHLRDAGTDTQYF
TRBD1	TRBJ1-1	TRBV19	NA	TGTGCCAGTAGTATGAAGGGGGCGATCACTGAAGCTTTCTTT	CASSMKGAITEAFF
NA	TRBJ2-3	TRBV5-6	few	TGTGCCAGCAGCTTCTTGGATCAGGGAAGTGGAGATACGCAGTATTTT	CASSFLDQGSGDTQYF
TRBD2	TRBJ2-1	TRBV5-1	many	TGCGCCAGCAGGTGGGGGAGGGACAATGAGCAGTTCTTC	CASRWGRDNEQFF
NA	TRBJ2-3	TRBV29-1	NA	TGCAGCGTTGGCCAGACAAGCACAGATACGCAGTATTTT	CSVGQTSTDTQYF
TRBD2	TRBJ2-1	TRBV5-1	NA	TGCGCCAGCAGCGGGACTAGCGGGGCTTACAATGAGCAGTTCTTC	CASSGTSGAYNEQFF
TRBD2	TRBJ2-5	TRBV5-1	NA	TGCGCCAGCAGCTTGGGGCGAACCGGACTAGCGGGGGTTGAGACCCAGTACTTC	CASSLGRTGLAGVETQYF
TRBD1	TRBJ2-2	TRBV12-3/TRBV12-4	many	TGTGCCAGCAGTCCCGGGACAGGGAGCGGCGGGGAGCTGTTTTTT	CASSPGTGSGGELFF
NA	TRBJ1-1	TRBV12-3/TRBV12-4	NA	TGTGCCAGCAGAGCCGGAACAGGGAAAGTTGAAGCTTTCTTT	CASRAGTGKVEAFF
NA	TRBJ1-1	TRBV7-9	few	TGTGCCAGCAGCTTAGTTCGGGGGACGAACACTGAAGCTTTCTTT	CASSLVRGTNTEAFF
NA	TRBJ1-4	TRBV6-6	few	TGTGCCAGCAGGTGGGACCGTGGGTTCGAAAAACTGTTTTTT	CASRWDRGFEKLFF
NA	TRBJ1-2	TRBV9	NA	TGTGCCAGCTCGAGGGACCGGGGCGGCTACACCTTC	CASSRDRGGYTF
TRBD1	TRBJ1-2	TRBV24-1	few	TGTGCCACCGGGCAGGGACAGGGGACGGACTACACCTTC	CATGQGQGTDYTF
NA	TRBJ2-5	TRBV12-3/TRBV12-4	NA	TGTGCCAGCACCCGACCCCCAACAGGGACCCAGTACTTC	CASTRPPTGTQYF
NA	TRBJ2-7	TRBV2	NA	TGTGCCAGCAGCGTAACTAACGAGCAGTACTTC	CASSVTNEQYF
NA	TRBJ2-1	TRBV6-5	NA	TGTGCCAGCACGGCAAGGACCGCGAGCTCCTACAATGAGCAGTTCTTC	CASTARTASSYNEQFF
NA	TRBJ2-7	TRBV19	NA	TGTGCCAGTAAAAGGGGGGGAGGGCCCCCCTACTACGAGCAGTACTTC	CASKRGGGPPYYEQYF
NA	TRBJ2-5	TRBV5-4	NA	TGTGCCAGCAGCTTGGGGACAACGTACCAAGAGACCCAGTACTTC	CASSLGTTYQETQYF
TRBD2	TRBJ2-2	TRBV4-1	NA	TGCGCCAGCAGCCCAGGACTAGCGGAACTGAACACCGGGGAGCTGTTTTTT	CASSPGLAELNTGELFF
NA	TRBJ1-6	TRBV15	NA	TGTGCCACCAGCAGAGATACGAAGTATAATTCACCCCTCCACTTT	CATSRDTKYNSPLHF
NA	TRBJ2-5	TRBV5-1	few	TGCGCCAGCAGCTTGGGAACGGGGGGCCCCCAAGAGACCCAGTACTTC	CASSLGTGGPQETQYF
NA	TRBJ1-3	TRBV13	NA	TGTGCCAGCAGCCCGGGCCCCGTCTCTGGAAACACCATATATTTT	CASSPGPVSGNTIYF
TRBD1	TRBJ1-1	TRBV14	few	TGTGCCAGCAGCCAAGATTTAAGGGACAGGGACACTGAAGCTTTCTTT	CASSQDLRDRDTEAFF
NA	TRBJ1-1	TRBV7-9	few	TGTGCCAGCAGCGGCAGACAGGCTGAAGCTTTCTTT	CASSGRQAEAFF
NA	TRBJ2-3	TRBV5-1	many	TGCGCCAGCAGCTTGGAAGACAGTTATAAAGGGGATACGCAGTATTTT	CASSLEDSYKGDTQYF
NA	TRBJ1-1	TRBV9	few	TGTGCCAGCAGCGTAGTCGGCCCGAATATGAACACTGAAGCTTTCTTT	CASSVVGPNMNTEAFF